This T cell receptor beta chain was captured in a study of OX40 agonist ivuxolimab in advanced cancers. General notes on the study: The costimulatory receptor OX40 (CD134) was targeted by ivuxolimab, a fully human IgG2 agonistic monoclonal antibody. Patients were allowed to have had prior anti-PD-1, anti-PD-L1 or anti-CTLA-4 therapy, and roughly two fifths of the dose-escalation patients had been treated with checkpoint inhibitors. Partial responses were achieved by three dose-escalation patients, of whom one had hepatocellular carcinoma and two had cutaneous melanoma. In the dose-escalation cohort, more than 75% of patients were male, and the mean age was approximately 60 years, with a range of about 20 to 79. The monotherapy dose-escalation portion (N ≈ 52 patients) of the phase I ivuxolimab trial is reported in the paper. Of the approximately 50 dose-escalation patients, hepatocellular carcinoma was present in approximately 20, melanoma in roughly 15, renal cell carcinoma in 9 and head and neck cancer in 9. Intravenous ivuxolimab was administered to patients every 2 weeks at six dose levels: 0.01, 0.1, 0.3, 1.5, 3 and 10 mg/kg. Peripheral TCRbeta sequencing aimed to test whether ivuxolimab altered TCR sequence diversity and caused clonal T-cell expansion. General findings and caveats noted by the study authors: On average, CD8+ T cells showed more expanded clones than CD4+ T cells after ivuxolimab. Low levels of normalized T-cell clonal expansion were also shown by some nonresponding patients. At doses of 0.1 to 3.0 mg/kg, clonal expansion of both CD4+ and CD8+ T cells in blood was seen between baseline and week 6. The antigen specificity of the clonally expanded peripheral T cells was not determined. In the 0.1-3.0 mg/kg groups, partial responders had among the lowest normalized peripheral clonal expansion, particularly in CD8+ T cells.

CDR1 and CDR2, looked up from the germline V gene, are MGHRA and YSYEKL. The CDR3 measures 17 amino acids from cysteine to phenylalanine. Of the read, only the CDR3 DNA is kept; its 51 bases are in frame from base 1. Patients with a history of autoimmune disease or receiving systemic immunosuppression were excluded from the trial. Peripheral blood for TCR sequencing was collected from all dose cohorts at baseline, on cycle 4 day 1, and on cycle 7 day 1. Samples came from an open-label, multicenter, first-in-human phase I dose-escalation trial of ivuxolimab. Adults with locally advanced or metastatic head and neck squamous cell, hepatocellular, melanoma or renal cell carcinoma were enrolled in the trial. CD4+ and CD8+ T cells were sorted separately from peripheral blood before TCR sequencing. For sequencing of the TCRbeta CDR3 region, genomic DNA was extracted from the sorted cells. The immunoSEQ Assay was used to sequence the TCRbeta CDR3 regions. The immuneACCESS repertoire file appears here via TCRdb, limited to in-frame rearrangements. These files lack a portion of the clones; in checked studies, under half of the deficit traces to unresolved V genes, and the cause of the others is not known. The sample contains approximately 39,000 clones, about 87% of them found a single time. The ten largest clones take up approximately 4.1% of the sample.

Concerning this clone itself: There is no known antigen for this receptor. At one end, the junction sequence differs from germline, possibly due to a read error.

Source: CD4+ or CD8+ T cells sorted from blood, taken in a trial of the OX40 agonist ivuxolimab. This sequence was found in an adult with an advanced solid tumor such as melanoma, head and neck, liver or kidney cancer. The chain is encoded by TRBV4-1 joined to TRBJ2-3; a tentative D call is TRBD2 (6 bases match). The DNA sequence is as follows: TGCGCCAGCACCCAAATAGGTCGGGGGAGCCCCCAAGATACGCAGTATTTT. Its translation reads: CASTQIGRGSPQDTQYF.